Listed below are T cell receptor beta chains from one sample, sequenced in a study of T cell changes during pregnancy in multiple sclerosis. Using immunoSEQ multiplex PCR, the repertoire was profiled, and TCRdb retains in-frame clones only, with some absent. The repertoire includes approximately 70,000 clones, around 90% of them detected once, and approximately 0.88% sits in the top ten. Source: peripheral blood, taken in the first trimester of pregnancy. The origin of the receptors is a female donor in good health, enrolled as a control in a pregnancy study. Each CDR3 is given with its conserved first and last residue. The order of the fields is CDR3 DNA, CDR3 protein, J gene, CDR3 length, V gene, D gene, clone size. A D gene is named only where the DNA matches it firmly. Size is stated for part of the rows, as once, few or many counts, or as a class when the clone is expanded.

TGTGCCAGCAGCTTAGCGCTGGACAGTCATGAAGCTTTCTTT,CASSLALDSHEAFF,TRBJ1-1,14,TRBV7-9,.,.
TGTGCCAGTAGTCAGGGAAGGGGAACTGAAGCTTTCTTT,CASSQGRGTEAFF,TRBJ1-1,13,TRBV19,.,.
TGCGCCAGCAGCTTGGCGCTAGCGGGGGGTCCGGGGGAGACCCAGTACTTC,CASSLALAGGPGETQYF,TRBJ2-5,17,TRBV5-1,TRBD2,.
TGTGCCACCAGCAGAGATCTCAGAGGGGGCGATCAGCCCCAGCATTTT,CATSRDLRGGDQPQHF,TRBJ1-5,16,TRBV15,TRBD1,once
TGTGCCAGCAGCCCCTGGGAGGCAACCTACAATGAGCAGTTCTTC,CASSPWEATYNEQFF,TRBJ2-1,15,TRBV11-3,.,.
TGTGCCAGCAGTGAGGCTTACGAGCAGTACTTC,CASSEAYEQYF,TRBJ2-7,11,TRBV6-1,.,.
TGCGCCAGCAGCCGCTTCAGGAACACTGAAGCTTTCTTT,CASSRFRNTEAFF,TRBJ1-1,13,TRBV4-1,.,.
TGTGCCAGCAGCTTAATGGTTACGGGGAACACTGAAGCTTTCTTT,CASSLMVTGNTEAFF,TRBJ1-1,15,TRBV13,.,.
TGTGCCAGCAGTGAAAGGGGAACCGGGGAGCTGTTTTTT,CASSERGTGELFF,TRBJ2-2,13,TRBV2,.,.
TGTGCCAGCAGCTTACTCTTAAGACAGGACAGAGCTTTCTTT,CASSLLLRQDRAFF,TRBJ1-1,14,TRBV7-2,.,.
TGTGCCAGCAGTGATGGAGGGGTTACAGATACGCAGTATTTT,CASSDGGVTDTQYF,TRBJ2-3,14,TRBV6-1,.,.
TGTGCCAGCAGCTTAGCCGAGGGCTTACAAGAGACCCAGTACTTC,CASSLAEGLQETQYF,TRBJ2-5,15,TRBV7-9,.,.
TGTGCCAGTAGTATAGGGACAGGGGGGGGACAGACCCAGTACTTC,CASSIGTGGGQTQYF,TRBJ2-5,15,TRBV19,TRBD1,.
TGTGCCAGCAGCTTTCGCCGGAGCTCCTACGAGCAGTACTTC,CASSFRRSSYEQYF,TRBJ2-7,14,TRBV5-4,.,.
TGTGCCAGCAGCTTAGGACTAGCGGGAAATGAGCAGTTCTTC,CASSLGLAGNEQFF,TRBJ2-1,14,TRBV11-3,TRBD2,.
TGTGCCAGCAGCCCAAGTTCGGTTGGAAACACCATATATTTT,CASSPSSVGNTIYF,TRBJ1-3,14,TRBV7-2,.,.
TGTGCCAGTAGTATCTCCGAGGGGGCTAAGCCCCAGCATTTT,CASSISEGAKPQHF,TRBJ1-5,14,TRBV19,TRBD1,.
TGTGCCAGCAACCTCCATGGGACAGGGGGGCACGAGCAGTACTTC,CASNLHGTGGHEQYF,TRBJ2-7,15,TRBV28,TRBD1,.
TGTGCCAGCAGCAAGGACAGGGGGCAGAATGAAAAACTGTTTTTT,CASSKDRGQNEKLFF,TRBJ1-4,15,TRBV28,TRBD1,.
TGTGCCAGCAGGTCTGTAAACACTGAAGCTTTCTTT,CASRSVNTEAFF,TRBJ1-1,12,TRBV13,.,few
TGTGCCAGCAGTTTCGGACTAGCGGCTTTTTCTCAAGAGACCCAGTACTTC,CASSFGLAAFSQETQYF,TRBJ2-5,17,TRBV28,TRBD2,once
TGTGCCAGCAGCACACTCCGGGACAAAAACATTCAGTACTTC,CASSTLRDKNIQYF,TRBJ2-4,14,TRBV9,.,.
TGCGCCAGCAGCTTGGACGGCGGACATCTTAATCAGCCCCAGCATTTT,CASSLDGGHLNQPQHF,TRBJ1-5,16,TRBV5-1,.,.
TGTGCCAGCTCACCACCGAGCGGGAGTATGGGTGAGCAGTTCTTC,CASSPPSGSMGEQFF,TRBJ2-1,15,TRBV18,TRBD2,.
TGCGCCAGCAGCTTGGCCGGATATTCCGGGACAGGAGATTCACCCCTCCACTTT,CASSLAGYSGTGDSPLHF,TRBJ1-6,18,TRBV5-1,TRBD1,few
TGTGCCAGCAGTTCCAGACGGGGTAGCAATCAGCCCCAGCATTTT,CASSSRRGSNQPQHF,TRBJ1-5,15,TRBV27,.,.
TGTGCCAGCTCACCCATTCAGCGGGACAGGGTGAGGGAGCAGTACTTC,CASSPIQRDRVREQYF,TRBJ2-7,16,TRBV18,TRBD1,once
TGTGCCAGCAGCTTAGCGGCGGGACTTCCCCCCTACGAGCAGTACTTC,CASSLAAGLPPYEQYF,TRBJ2-7,16,TRBV7-8,.,once
TGTGCCACCAGCAGAGGGGGACAGGGGCACTATGGCTACACCTTC,CATSRGGQGHYGYTF,TRBJ1-2,15,TRBV15,TRBD1,.
TGTGCCAGCAGCTTAGTCCTCTCTGGGGCCAACGTCCTGACTTTC,CASSLVLSGANVLTF,TRBJ2-6,15,TRBV7-2,.,.
TGTGCCAGTAGTTCGACAGTGAACACTGAAGCTTTCTTT,CASSSTVNTEAFF,TRBJ1-1,13,TRBV19,.,.
TGCGCCAGCAGCTCGGACCGTCCCGGGACAGGGGCTACTGGCTACACCTTC,CASSSDRPGTGATGYTF,TRBJ1-2,17,TRBV5-1,TRBD1,.
TGCAGCGCTACTAGCGGGAGCTCCTACGAGCAGTACTTC,CSATSGSSYEQYF,TRBJ2-7,13,TRBV29-1,TRBD2,.
TGTGCCTGGAGCCGGGAAGGGTTTTTGGCTTTCTTT,CAWSREGFLAFF,TRBJ1-1,12,TRBV30,.,few
TGCAGCGCCCTATGGGGCAGGGGGAGCCAGCCCCAGCATTTT,CSALWGRGSQPQHF,TRBJ1-5,14,TRBV29-1,TRBD1,.
TGTGCCAGCAGTTTATTCCGTTCCTCTGGAAACACCATATATTTT,CASSLFRSSGNTIYF,TRBJ1-3,15,TRBV27,.,.
TGTGCCAGCAGCCTCCGACTAGCGGGGGGGAGCACAGATACGCAGTATTTT,CASSLRLAGGSTDTQYF,TRBJ2-3,17,TRBV7-2,TRBD2,once
TGCGCCAGCAGCCAACCAACGACTAGCGGGTTCACAGATACGCAGTATTTT,CASSQPTTSGFTDTQYF,TRBJ2-3,17,TRBV4-3,TRBD2,.
TGTGCCAGCAGCTTGGTCGGCAGGCCCATGAACACTGAAGCTTTCTTT,CASSLVGRPMNTEAFF,TRBJ1-1,16,TRBV5-5,.,.
TGTGCCAGCAGCTCCAACAGGGGAGAGAGAGGCTACACCTTC,CASSSNRGERGYTF,TRBJ1-2,14,TRBV5-5,TRBD1,.
TGTGCCAGCAGCTTAAGGTCAGGGGGAGGCACAGATACGCAGTATTTT,CASSLRSGGGTDTQYF,TRBJ2-3,16,TRBV7-2,TRBD1,.
TGTGCCAGCAGTGATCCAGGGTACGCAAACACTGAAGCTTTCTTT,CASSDPGYANTEAFF,TRBJ1-1,15,TRBV2,.,.
TGTGCCAGCAGAACTTTTGCGGGGGCTACAGATACGCAGTATTTT,CASRTFAGATDTQYF,TRBJ2-3,15,TRBV6-6,.,.
TGTGCCAGCAGTGACAGCCAGGGGAATTCACCCCTCCACTTT,CASSDSQGNSPLHF,TRBJ1-6,14,TRBV6-1,.,few
TGTGCCAGCAGCTTAGTTGGTCAGGGGAACACCATATATTTT,CASSLVGQGNTIYF,TRBJ1-3,14,TRBV7-9,.,.
TGTGCCAGCACCCCCGTAGGCCTCGGGAATGAGCAGTTCTTC,CASTPVGLGNEQFF,TRBJ2-1,14,TRBV28,.,.
TGTGCCACCAGAGAACAGGACACCTATAATTCACCCCTCCACTTT,CATREQDTYNSPLHF,TRBJ1-6,15,TRBV2,.,.
TGTGCCAGCTCAGGCCGGGACAGGGGCTACGAGCAGTACTTC,CASSGRDRGYEQYF,TRBJ2-7,14,TRBV18,TRBD1,.
TGTGCCAGCAGCATACCCGGGACAGGCGTATACGAGCAGTACTTC,CASSIPGTGVYEQYF,TRBJ2-7,15,TRBV7-9,TRBD1,.
TGTGCCAGCAGCTCCCAGTCCACAGATACGCAGTATTTT,CASSSQSTDTQYF,TRBJ2-3,13,TRBV7-2,.,.
TGTGCCACCGCGGGGGCCGGAAACACCATATATTTT,CATAGAGNTIYF,TRBJ1-3,12,TRBV2,.,.
TGTGCCAGTAGTACAGGGGAGGGAAACACCATATATTTT,CASSTGEGNTIYF,TRBJ1-3,13,TRBV19,.,few
TGTGCTAGTGGTTTGGCACAGTATAATTCACCCCTCCACTTT,CASGLAQYNSPLHF,TRBJ1-6,14,TRBV12-5,.,.
TGTGCCAGTAGCAGTAGCGGTAGACGGAACACTGAAGCTTTCTTT,CASSSSGRRNTEAFF,TRBJ1-1,15,TRBV19,.,.
TGTGCCAGCTCTAACGGGAGCCCAATGCCGAACCATGGCTACACCTTC,CASSNGSPMPNHGYTF,TRBJ1-2,16,TRBV2,.,.
TGTGCCAGCAGTATCATTCCGGGAGGCCCATACGAGCAGTACTTC,CASSIIPGGPYEQYF,TRBJ2-7,15,TRBV27,TRBD2,once
TGTGCCAGCTCACCGGGAGTGAACACTGAAGCTTTCTTT,CASSPGVNTEAFF,TRBJ1-1,13,TRBV18,.,.
TGTGCCAGCAGCGTACTAGCGGGGGGTATGGATGAGCAGTTCTTC,CASSVLAGGMDEQFF,TRBJ2-1,15,TRBV11-2,TRBD2,.
TGCGCCAGCAGGGGACCTCTGACAGGGGGCCTCACCTACACCTTC,CASRGPLTGGLTYTF,TRBJ1-2,15,TRBV4-3,TRBD1,.